Listed here are 21 T cell receptor beta chains from one sample, sequenced in a study of human T cells and chemical hapten exposure. Documented time point: pre-sensitization, week 0. The treatment denotes: therapeutic diphenylcyclopropenone sensitization with weekly scalp DPC. TCRdb used MiXCR to reprocess the RACE reads, holding one entry per CDR3 protein. The sample records 300,000 to 400,000 distinct CDR3 sequences, 4.5% to 5.5% being singletons. This specimen was whole blood, taken in connection with sensitization to the hapten diphenylcyclopropenone (DPC). These receptors all stem from a woman aged 45 to 65 with alopecia areata. Some clones in this sample may be carry-over from other donors' samples.

This clonotype was recorded a few times. As DNA, the CDR3 is TGTGCCAGCAGAGGAGGGACAGGAGCTTTCTTT. This gives the protein CASRGGTGAFF. This chain uses TRBV2 with TRBJ1-1; 8 bases align to TRBD1. CDR3 length: 11 amino acids. Germline loops: CDR1 SNHLY, CDR2 FYNNEI. After removal of 6 bases from V and 10 bases from J, the junction contained 4 bases not matched to a gene.

This clonotype was found many times. The chain is built from TRBV29-1 and TRBJ2-5; 7 bases are shared with TRBD1. The trim removed 8 bases at V and 1 base at J, leaving 7 bases unmatched. The CDR3 spans 13 residues. Germline values: CDR1 SQVTM, CDR2 ANQGSEA. CDR3 sequence reads: CSINNRGQETQYF. The DNA for the CDR3 is TGCAGCATTAATAACAGGGGCCAAGAGACCCAGTACTTC.

This clonotype showed up many times. The chain combines TRBV7-2 with TRBJ1-4, with D maybe TRBD1 (5 bases). Germline assignment: CDR1 SGHTA and CDR2 FQGNSA. V was shortened by 3 bases and J by 3 bases, with 11 bases between the two germline ends. This CDR3 is 15 amino acids long. CDR3 residues: CASSLGGEANEKLFF. DNA of the CDR3: TGTGCCAGCAGCTTGGGGGGAGAGGCTAATGAAAAACTGTTTTTT. Using reference TRBV7-2 and TRBJ1-4 for the parts outside the CDR3, the full variable domain is GAGVSQSPSNKVTEKGKDVELRCDPISGHTALYWYRQSLGQGLEFLIYFQGNSAPDKSGLPSDRFSAERTGGSVSTLTIQRTQQEDSAVYLCASSLGGEANEKLFFGSGTQLSVL.

This clonotype was seen many times. The chain carries TRBV24-1 and TRBJ1-5; 7 bases fit TRBD1. The CDR3 contains 18 residues. V trimming: 8 bases; J trimming: 0 bases; junction bases outside the gene matches: 15. CDR1 is KGHDR, CDR2 SFDVKD, per germline. CDR3 coding DNA: TGTGCCACCACCTTAACCGGGACAGTGGGTCTTAGCAATCAGCCCCAGCATTTT. Its protein product is CATTLTGTVGLSNQPQHF.

This clonotype was recorded at least ten times. V usage is TRBV7-9 and J usage is TRBJ1-5; D is undetermined. CDR3 length: 19 residues. Germline V gene lookup returns CDR1 SEHNR and CDR2 FQNEAQ (reference sequence). V gave up 4 bases and J gave up 0 bases, with 22 bases separating them. This CDR3 is CASSSYPSNADYSNQPQHF. The DNA for the CDR3 is TGTGCCAGCAGCTCCTATCCTTCAAATGCAGATTATAGCAATCAGCCCCAGCATTTT. The whole variable domain, filled in from reference TRBV7-9 and TRBJ1-5, reads DTGVSQNPRHKITKRGQNVTFRCDPISEHNRLYWYRQTLGQGPEFLTYFQNEAQLEKSRLLSDRFSAERPKGSFSTLEIQRTEQGDSAMYLCASSSYPSNADYSNQPQHFGDGTRLSIL.

This clonotype showed up just a few times. CDR3 nucleotide sequence: TGCAGCGTTCAACGAGAAGGGGGCACTGAAGCTTTCTTT. Its protein is CSVQREGGTEAFF. V usage is TRBV29-1 and J usage is TRBJ1-1; TRBD1 is a possible D gene (6 bases). In germline, CDR1 is SQVTM, CDR2 ANQGSEA. This CDR3 has 13 residues. V dropped 5 bases and J dropped 4 bases, with 14 bases sitting between them.

This clonotype was observed many times. J is TRBJ1-1 and V is TRBV6-6; D possibly corresponds to TRBD1 (6 bases). V dropped 5 bases and J dropped 10 bases, with 14 bases sitting between them. CDR3 length: 12 residues. The germline V gene encodes CDR1 MNHNY and CDR2 SVGAGI (reference sequence). CDR3 loop: CASSPEQGRAFF. Here the CDR3 DNA reads TGTGCCAGCAGTCCGGAACAGGGTAGAGCTTTCTTT.

This clonotype was recorded at least ten times. The V call is TRBV19, the J call TRBJ2-5, with 11 bases lining up with TRBD1. Germline CDR1 and CDR2: LNHDA and SQIVND (reference sequence). The trim removed 3 bases at V and 4 bases at J, leaving 1 base unmatched. This CDR3 contains 14 residues. CDR3 sequence (DNA): TGTGCCAGTAGTATGGGGACAGGGGGAGAGACCCAGTACTTC. This translates into CASSMGTGGETQYF.

The sample holds a few counts of this clonotype. The chain employs TRBV20-1 and TRBJ1-2, with TRBD1 matching over 7 bases. From germline, CDR1 is DFQATT and CDR2 SNEGSKA (reference sequence). This CDR3 is 14 amino acids long. The V and J ends lost 2 bases and 2 bases, in that order; junction bases with no gene match: 5. The CDR3 DNA reads TGCAGTGCTAGAAATACAGGGGAGAACTATGGCTACACCTTC. Translating gives CSARNTGENYGYTF.

This clonotype turned up a few times. J is TRBJ1-5 and V is TRBV12-3 or TRBV12-4; D may be TRBD1 (6 bases). V gave up 6 bases and J gave up 5 bases, with 8 bases separating them. The CDR3 runs 12 residues. CDR3 in amino acids: CASSRTDQPQHF. CDR3 DNA sequence: TGTGCCAGCAGCCGGACAGATCAGCCCCAGCATTTT.

This clonotype was counted at least ten times. V is TRBV20-1 and J is TRBJ2-3; 14 positions agree with TRBD2. CDR1 and CDR2 from the germline V gene are DFQATT and SNEGSKA (reference sequence). The length of the CDR3 is 18 residues. V lost 6 bases, J lost 1 base, and 12 bases stayed unmatched. The CDR3 reads CSARGTSGSGFRTDTQYF. The CDR3 DNA reads as TGCAGTGCCCGCGGGACTAGCGGGAGTGGTTTCCGCACAGATACGCAGTATTTT.

There are a few counts of this clonotype. V and J are TRBV7-2 and TRBJ2-7; 13 nucleotides agree with TRBD2. The CDR3 length is 18 residues. Germline V gives CDR1 SGHTA, CDR2 FQGNSA. The ends lost 2 bases at V and 2 bases at J; junction bases unmatched: 9. CDR3 protein: CASSLQRTSGSLAYEQYF. Here the CDR3 DNA reads TGTGCCAGCAGCTTACAAAGGACTAGCGGGAGCTTGGCCTACGAGCAGTACTTC.

This clonotype was counted many times. This chain joins TRBV7-2 and TRBJ1-2, with D hard to call. Trimming left V 2 bases short and J 4 bases short, with 8 bases between. The CDR3 consists of 13 residues. Per germline, CDR1 SGHTA and CDR2 FQGNSA. This CDR3 reads CASSLSKIYGYTF. CDR3 sequence (DNA): TGTGCCAGCAGCTTATCGAAGATCTATGGCTACACCTTC.

The chain uses TRBV25-1 and TRBJ1-1; possible D gene TRBD1, 5 bases. Trimming removed 3 bases from V and 4 bases from J, with 15 bases in between. Per germline, CDR1 MGHDK and CDR2 SYGVNS. CDR3 size: 15 residues. The CDR3 sequence: CASSESDTGATEAFF. Here the CDR3 DNA reads TGTGCCAGCAGTGAGAGTGACACCGGGGCCACTGAAGCTTTCTTT.

In its sample, this clonotype was seen many times. One junction end disagrees with the germline gene, perhaps due to a read error. The V and J genes are TRBV4-3 and TRBJ2-1; possibly TRBD2 for D (6 bases). Germline values: CDR1 LGHNA, CDR2 YSLEER. The CDR3 extends over 15 amino acids. The CDR3 protein is CASSPSGDSDNEQFF. CDR3 nucleotide sequence: TGCGCCAGCAGCCCCAGTGGGGACTCCGACAATGAGCAGTTCTTC.

This clonotype has a count of ten or more. V usage is TRBV7-8 and J usage is TRBJ2-1; TRBD2 is a possible D gene (6 bases). The V and J ends lost 5 bases and 7 bases respectively, with 12 bases between them. Germline V gene data show CDR1 as SGHVS and CDR2 as FQNEAQ. This CDR3 has 13 amino acids. For the CDR3, the DNA is TGTGCCAGCAGCAACCTAGCGCAAAATGAGCAGTTCTTC. Protein: CASSNLAQNEQFF.

This clonotype has more than one count but fewer than ten. The chain has TRBV30 and TRBJ1-5, with 7 bases that match TRBD1. Looked up from germline, CDR1 is GTSNPN and CDR2 is SVGIG (reference sequence). The CDR3 is 14 residues long. Trimming removed 2 bases from V and 4 bases from J; junction bases left unmatched: 5. CDR3 bases: TGTGCCTGGAGTAGAGGGGACAGTAATCAGCCCCAGCATTTT. This encodes CAWSRGDSNQPQHF.

This clonotype has just a few counts. J is TRBJ1-1 and V is TRBV27; perhaps TRBD1 as D (6 bases). V lost 3 bases to trimming and J lost 6 bases, with 14 bases between them. There are 14 residues in the CDR3. Germline V gene lookup returns CDR1 MNHEY and CDR2 SMNVEV (reference sequence). Here the CDR3 reads CASSFTGSGSEAFF. CDR3 DNA sequence: TGTGCCAGCAGTTTTACAGGGAGCGGTTCTGAAGCTTTCTTT.

This clonotype was counted ten times or more. This chain connects TRBV6-5 to TRBJ2-3, with 10 nucleotides matching TRBD1. In germline, CDR1 is MNHEY, CDR2 SVGAGI. There are 15 residues in the CDR3. The ends lost 6 bases at V and 6 bases at J; junction bases unmatched: 9. CDR3 nucleotides: TGTGCCAGCAGCCACGGACAGGGGGATTGGGATACGCAGTATTTT. This translates into CASSHGQGDWDTQYF.

This clonotype was observed many times. The genes are TRBV4-1 and TRBJ1-5; D not resolved. The germline V gene has CDR1 MGHRA and CDR2 YSYEKL. The V end lost 3 bases, the J end lost 1 base, and 10 bases lay between the germline ends. The CDR3 runs 15 residues. This CDR3 reads CASSHMDGSNQPQHF. DNA of the CDR3: TGCGCCAGCAGCCACATGGACGGGAGCAATCAGCCCCAGCATTTT.

V gene TRBV30 combines with J gene TRBJ2-7; 10 bases are shared with TRBD1. From germline, CDR1 is GTSNPN and CDR2 SVGIG (reference sequence). CDR3 length: 16 residues. With 1 base clipped from V and 2 bases from J, the junction kept 8 bases outside the gene matches. The chain's CDR3 is CAWSGVRTGGTYEQYF. In DNA form, the CDR3 reads TGTGCCTGGAGTGGCGTTCGGACAGGGGGGACCTACGAGCAGTACTTC.